This TCR beta chain was observed in a study of vaccination and CD4 T cells after COVID-19. Study at large: Ranging from 14 to 241, the interval between dose two and post-vaccine sampling had a median of about 72 days. Overall study findings and caveats: In convalescent patients, 304 of 307 vaccine-specific clones were spike mono-reactive.

Noted treatment: roughly 11-day PBMC culture with coronavirus spike peptide pools or control peptides (ViraFEST assay). Comments on this clonotype: Its antigen is currently unknown.

Germline lookup yields CDR1 MDHEN and CDR2 SYDVKM. The V end lost 8 bases, the J end lost 8 bases, and 16 bases lay between the germline ends. The CDR3 loop spans 14 amino acids. Scientists ran DNA taken from cultured CD4+ T cells through the Oncomine TCR Beta short-read assay for sequencing. TCRdb re-derived calls from the PCR reads in MiXCR, one entry per CDR3 protein. The data show about 13,000 distinct CDR3 sequences, 52% seen once. Sequenced material: CD4+ T cells from blood, cultured in vitro. This sequence joins TRBV28 and TRBJ1-6; no reliable D call. The origin of this receptor is a human donor who had recovered from COVID-19. In DNA form, the CDR3 reads TGTGCCAGCGGATCGACTGGGTGGCATTCACCCCTCCACTTT. Amino acids: CASGSTGWHSPLHF.